The source of this TCR beta chain is a study of Graves' ophthalmopathy and Graves' hyperthyroidism. Study overall: Researchers obtained peripheral blood at initial diagnosis, before any treatment had begun. Study-wide findings and caveats: Blood also contained most of the expanded thyroid clonotypes above 0.001 frequency.

Every ophthalmopathy donor presented moderate-to-severe activity, CAS ≥3, NOSPECS ≥4 and duration under 3 months. If patients had other autoimmune diseases, uncontrolled infections, pregnancy or lactation, they were excluded. About this clonotype itself: The target antigen is unknown.

Trimming at V came to 7 bases and at J to 3 bases, leaving 12 bases not matched to a gene. CDR3 length: 14 residues. Germline V gene data show CDR1 as SQVTM and CDR2 as ANQGSEA. RNA transcripts provided the template for amplifying TCR beta CDR3 regions. An initial RT-PCR round employing HTBI primers preceded a second-round multiplex PCR. One entry per CDR3 protein results from TCRdb running MiXCR on the multiplex PCR reads. The repertoire holds 740,000 or so distinct CDR3 sequences, about 44% seen once, with less than 55% in the top ten. The rearrangement uses TRBV29-1 and TRBJ2-7, with TRBD1 identical over 7 bases. Sequencing used peripheral blood. The origin of this receptor is an adult man with Graves' ophthalmopathy. CDR3 residues: CSAYGGAGGYEQYF. The CDR3 DNA sequence: TGCAGCGCCTACGGAGGTGCAGGGGGCTACGAGCAGTACTTC.